One and the same sample provided the 28 T cell receptor beta chains below, sequenced in a study of response to subunit inactivated influenza vaccine. TCRdb itself ran the RT-PCR reads through MiXCR, one entry per CDR3 protein. The repertoire holds roughly 670,000 distinct CDR3 sequences, with 13% to 15% as singletons. The material was PBMCs from blood, obtained roughly 15 days before vaccination. All receptors derive from a man in his fifties who received an inactivated influenza vaccine.

This clonotype showed up many times. The CDR3 DNA follows: TGTGCCACCAGCAGGGACATCCCCAGTCAGCCCCAGCATTTT. Amino acid sequence: CATSRDIPSQPQHF. J is TRBJ1-5 and V is TRBV15; D is perhaps TRBD1 (5 bases). Germline V gives CDR1 LNHNV, CDR2 YYDKDF (reference sequence). CDR3 size: 14 residues. The V end lost 3 bases, the J end lost 6 bases, and 12 bases lay between the germline ends.

This rearrangement joins TRBV12-3 or TRBV12-4 to TRBJ1-5; D not certain. This CDR3 region has 12 residues. V was shortened by 0 bases and J by 14 bases, with 11 bases between the two germline ends. For the CDR3, the DNA is TGTGCCAGCAGTTTAGCGCCGGGTGTAGAGCATTTT. Protein product: CASSLAPGVEHF.

This clonotype turned up a few times. The CDR3 spells CASSFPTGSTLNEQFF. The DNA of the CDR3 is TGTGCCAGCAGCTTCCCGACAGGGTCAACCCTCAATGAGCAGTTCTTC. The chain has TRBV11-1 and TRBJ2-1, with 7 bases lining up with TRBD1. The CDR3 contains 16 residues. Germline V gene sequence: CDR1 SGHAT, CDR2 FQDESV (reference sequence). The ends lost 3 bases at V and 6 bases at J; junction bases unmatched: 11. Full variable domain (missing parts from reference TRBV11-1 and TRBJ2-1): EAEVAQSPRYKITEKSQAVAFWCDPISGHATLYWYRQILGQGPELLVQFQDESVVDDSQLPKDRFSAERLKGVDSTLKIQPAELGDSAMYLCASSFPTGSTLNEQFFGPGTRLTVL.

The DNA for the CDR3 is TGTGCCACCAGCAAAACCGGGCCAGGGGACTCCTACGAGCAGTACTTC. As protein: CATSKTGPGDSYEQYF. The chain recombines TRBV15 with TRBJ2-7; a possible D gene is TRBD1 (6 bases). CDR3 length: 16 residues. Trimming shortened V by 4 bases and J by 0 bases, and 16 bases separated the two germline ends. Germline CDR1 reads LNHNV; CDR2 reads YYDKDF (reference sequence). Drawing the rest from reference TRBV15 and TRBJ2-7, the complete variable domain is DAMVIQNPRYQVTQFGKPVTLSCSQTLNHNVMYWYQQKSSQAPKLLFHYYDKDFNNEADTPDNFQSRRPNTSFCFLDIRSPGLGDTAMYLCATSKTGPGDSYEQYFGPGTRLTVT.

This clonotype was seen many times. V usage is TRBV5-1 and J usage is TRBJ1-4; D not resolved. The germline V gene has CDR1 SGHRS and CDR2 YFSETQ. This CDR3 has 13 amino acids. The V end lost 5 bases, the J end lost 0 bases, and 5 bases lay between the germline ends. The CDR3 spells CASSDATNEKLFF. CDR3 DNA sequence: TGCGCCAGCAGTGATGCAACTAATGAAAAACTGTTTTTT.

This clonotype has more than one count but fewer than ten. The chain carries TRBV7-9 and TRBJ2-6; no reliable D call. The V gene's germline CDR1 is SEHNR and CDR2 FQNEAQ (reference sequence). V lost 6 bases and J 4 bases, leaving 13 bases between the germline ends. This CDR3 region has 15 residues. The CDR3 DNA is TGTGCCAGCAGAGCGCGAGGTTCGGGGGCCAACGTCCTGACTTTC. Its protein product is CASRARGSGANVLTF.

This clonotype was detected many times. The V call is TRBV20-1, the J call TRBJ1-1; D is unresolved. Trimming shortened V by 5 bases and J by 0 bases, and 10 bases separated the two germline ends. Germline CDR1 DFQATT, CDR2 SNEGSKA (reference sequence). The CDR3 is 13 residues long. The CDR3 region has the DNA TGCAGTGCTCCCCGCCTCTTGAACACTGAAGCTTTCTTT. It codes for CSAPRLLNTEAFF.

This clonotype was seen ten or more times. This sequence joins TRBV27 and TRBJ2-7; 7 nucleotides align to TRBD1. Germline CDR1 and CDR2: MNHEY and SMNVEV (reference sequence). The CDR3 loop spans 12 amino acids. Trimming cost V 7 bases and J 7 bases; bases outside gene matches: 7. CDR3 residues: CASMDPGQEQYF. The CDR3 coding sequence is TGTGCCAGCATGGACCCGGGACAGGAGCAGTACTTC.

In this sample, this clonotype turned up a few times. This chain connects TRBV7-2 to TRBJ1-4, with D perhaps matching TRBD1 (6 bases). CDR1 SGHTA and CDR2 FQGNSA come from the germline V gene. The V and J ends lost 5 bases and 6 bases respectively, with 13 bases between them. The CDR3 runs to 14 residues. CDR3 in amino acids: CASSPQGWDEKLFF. In DNA, the CDR3 is TGTGCCAGCAGCCCCCAGGGGTGGGATGAAAAACTGTTTTTT.

This clonotype was detected once. CDR3 amino acids: CASSPLGGNTQETQYF. CDR3 bases: TGCGCCAGCAGCCCCCTGGGCGGGAATACACAAGAGACCCAGTACTTC. The genes are TRBV5-1 and TRBJ2-5; maybe TRBD2 (6 bases). The ends were cut back, 4 bases at V and 2 bases at J, with 18 bases in the middle. Germline V CDR1 and CDR2: SGHRS, YFSETQ. This CDR3 is 16 amino acids long.

The chain links TRBV7-9 to TRBJ1-1; D is undetermined. Trimming took off 8 bases at V and 4 bases at J, with 14 bases between the two ends. The V gene's germline CDR1 is SEHNR and CDR2 FQNEAQ (reference sequence). This CDR3 contains 13 residues. The chain's CDR3 is CASADHLGTEAFF. The DNA for the CDR3 is TGTGCCAGCGCCGATCATCTGGGCACTGAAGCTTTCTTT.

This clonotype was detected only a few times. The chain links TRBV6-5 to TRBJ2-5; a weak D match, TRBD2 (6 bases). Germline V gene data show CDR1 as MNHEY and CDR2 as SVGAGI. The CDR3 is 15 residues long. The V end was cut by 2 bases, the J end by 2 bases, with 12 bases between. The chain's CDR3 is CASSYGLGTQETQYF. The CDR3 coding sequence is TGTGCCAGCAGTTACGGACTGGGGACTCAAGAGACCCAGTACTTC.

This clonotype has a handful of counts. J is TRBJ2-1 and V is TRBV19, with 7 bases matching TRBD2. This CDR3 spans 13 amino acids. Germline lookup yields CDR1 LNHDA and CDR2 SQIVND (reference sequence). V lost 8 bases to trimming and J lost 9 bases; unmatched junction nucleotides: 10. This CDR3 is CASPSGMLGEQFF. The CDR3 coding sequence is TGTGCCAGTCCGAGCGGGATGCTGGGTGAGCAGTTCTTC. Full variable domain (missing parts from reference TRBV19 and TRBJ2-1): DGGITQSPKYLFRKEGQNVTLSCEQNLNHDAMYWYRQDPGQGLRLIYYSQIVNDFQKGDIAEGYSVSREKKESFPLTVTSAQKNPTAFYLCASPSGMLGEQFFGPGTRLTVL.

The rearrangement links TRBV10-3 to TRBJ1-2; 7 nucleotides align to TRBD1. The V gene end was trimmed by 2 bases and the J gene end by 4 bases; junction bases not matched to a gene: 1. Germline V gene lookup returns CDR1 ENHRY and CDR2 SYGVKD. This CDR3 has 13 amino acids. CDR3 in DNA: TGTGCCATCAGTGAGAGACAGGGCTATGGCTACACCTTC. As protein: CAISERQGYGYTF.

This clonotype appeared a few times. The J gene is TRBJ2-1, the V gene TRBV14; D unclear. This CDR3 contains 16 residues. The V gene's germline CDR1 is SGHDN and CDR2 FVKESK. The V end was cut by 3 bases, the J end by 0 bases, with 12 bases between. CDR3 sequence reads: CASSHGYPNSYNEQFF. CDR3 in DNA: TGTGCCAGCAGCCACGGTTACCCGAACTCCTACAATGAGCAGTTCTTC.

This clonotype showed up many times. One end of the junction is discordant with germline, which a read error may explain. This chain links TRBV5-1 with TRBJ2-1; D is uncertain. The germline gives CDR1 SGHRS, CDR2 YFSETQ. The CDR3 contains 12 residues. The CDR3 protein is CASSLGRNEQFF. The CDR3 nucleotides are TGTGCCAGCAGTTTAGGCAGGAATGAGCAGTTCTTC.

The gene calls are TRBV12-3 or TRBV12-4 and TRBJ1-4, with 7 bases lining up with TRBD1. The V segment lost 7 bases and the J segment 3 bases; nucleotides outside the gene matches: 11. The CDR3 runs to 16 residues. CDR3 nucleotides: TGTGCCAGCACCCAGGGACAGTCACTCGCTAATGAAAAACTGTTTTTT. As protein: CASTQGQSLANEKLFF.

This clonotype was recorded a few times. The chain joins TRBV5-1 to TRBJ2-1; 10 bases are shared with TRBD2. V lost 3 bases to trimming and J lost 4 bases; unmatched junction nucleotides: 10. From germline, CDR1 is SGHRS and CDR2 YFSETQ. This CDR3 is built from 17 residues. The chain's CDR3 is CASSSFGLAGEYNEQFF. The CDR3 nucleotides are TGCGCCAGCAGCTCCTTCGGTCTAGCGGGAGAATACAATGAGCAGTTCTTC.

At least ten counts were recorded for this clonotype. This chain uses TRBV5-6 with TRBJ2-3; 10 bases are a match to TRBD1. J gave up 3 bases and V 4 bases, and 5 bases lay outside the gene matches. Germline values: CDR1 SGHDT, CDR2 YYEEEE. CDR3 length: 15 amino acids. CDR3: CASSTRDRGTDTQYF. CDR3 nucleotide sequence: TGTGCCAGCAGCACCCGGGACAGGGGAACAGATACGCAGTATTTT. Together with reference TRBV5-6 and TRBJ2-3, the CDR3 gives the full variable domain: DAGVTQSPTHLIKTRGQQVTLRCSPKSGHDTVSWYQQALGQGPQFIFQYYEEEERQRGNFPDRFSGHQFPNYSSELNVNALLLGDSALYLCASSTRDRGTDTQYFGPGTRLTVL.

J is TRBJ1-2 and V is TRBV10-3; D uncertain. CDR1 and CDR2 from the germline V gene are ENHRY and SYGVKD. This CDR3 is 14 amino acids long. Trimming pared 2 bases from V and 7 bases from J, leaving 14 bases between. CDR3 loop: CAISEPSRRFGYTF. The CDR3 DNA is TGTGCCATCAGTGAGCCCTCCCGCAGATTTGGCTACACCTTC.

The chain carries TRBV6-1 and TRBJ2-3; unclear D gene. Germline CDR1 is MNHNS and CDR2 is SASEGT. The V end lost 5 bases, the J end lost 2 bases, and 17 bases lay between the germline ends. The CDR3 runs 16 residues. CDR3 in amino acids: CASSPGPNPPTDTQYF. DNA for the CDR3: TGTGCCAGCAGTCCGGGCCCAAACCCCCCCACAGATACGCAGTATTTT.

There are many counts of this clonotype. This chain connects TRBV15 to TRBJ2-7; no definite D call. Germline assignment: CDR1 LNHNV and CDR2 YYDKDF (reference sequence). Trimming cost V 0 bases and J 5 bases, with 8 bases left between them. The CDR3 runs to 13 residues. CDR3 loop: CATSRDIPHEQYF. In DNA form, the CDR3 reads TGTGCCACCAGCAGAGATATCCCCCACGAGCAGTACTTC.

V gene TRBV20-1 combines with J gene TRBJ2-4, with 11 bases fitting TRBD2. V shed 5 bases, J shed 9 bases, and the junction held 9 bases outside the gene matches. The CDR3 is 14 amino acids. CDR1 is DFQATT and CDR2 is SNEGSKA in the germline V gene (reference sequence). The CDR3 is CSAGTSGGVGIQYF. The CDR3 coding sequence is TGCAGTGCTGGGACTAGCGGAGGGGTGGGCATTCAGTACTTC.

This clonotype was counted a few times. The rearrangement uses TRBV9 and TRBJ2-7; 7 bases map to TRBD2. CDR3 length equals 13 residues. CDR1 and CDR2 (germline): SGDLS, YYNGEE. J lost 9 bases, V lost 0 bases, and 6 bases had no gene match. The CDR3, as DNA: TGTGCCAGCAGCGTAGACCCTAGCGGAACGCAGTACTTC. Translation: CASSVDPSGTQYF.

V is TRBV24-1 and J is TRBJ2-1, with 7 bases fitting TRBD2. Germline CDR1 is KGHDR and CDR2 is SFDVKD. V shed 9 bases, J shed 0 bases, and the junction held 7 bases outside the gene matches. CDR3 size: 15 residues. The chain's CDR3 is CATGASGSSYNEQFF. CDR3 in DNA: TGTGCCACCGGCGCTAGCGGAAGCTCCTACAATGAGCAGTTCTTC.

The rearrangement uses TRBV4-2 and TRBJ1-2; TRBD1 aligns across 8 bases. The CDR3 length is 14 residues. With V trimmed by 0 bases and J by 5 bases, 2 bases remained unmatched. Germline CDR1 and CDR2: LGHNA and YNFKEQ. The CDR3 sequence: CASSQEDRAYGYTF. CDR3 nucleotide sequence: TGTGCCAGCAGCCAAGAGGACAGGGCGTATGGCTACACCTTC.

The rearrangement links TRBV4-3 to TRBJ1-2; D gene unclear. This CDR3 is 13 amino acids long. V was shortened by 0 bases and J by 3 bases, with 5 bases between the two germline ends. Per the germline V gene, CDR1 is LGHNA and CDR2 is YSLEER. This chain's CDR3 is CASSQERDYGYTF. CDR3 in DNA: TGCGCCAGCAGCCAAGAGAGGGACTATGGCTACACCTTC.

There are a few counts of this clonotype. The junction does not match germline at one end; this may be a read error. The chain uses TRBV10-1 and TRBJ2-5; D uncertain. The CDR3 has 13 amino acids. CDR1 WNHNN and CDR2 SYGVQD come from the germline V gene (reference sequence). CDR3 amino acids: CASSEAVQGTQYF. In DNA, the CDR3 is TGCGCCAGCAGTGAAGCCGTCCAAGGGACCCAGTACTTC.